This TCR beta chain was identified during a study of cytomegalovirus exposure and HLA in healthy donors (dated by TCRdb to the late 2010s). Some background on the complete study: According to an earlier analysis of 587 of the donors, about 190 million T cells yielded roughly 100 million unique TCR beta sequences and approximately 300 Gb of sequence data. An early release covering 550 to 650 HLA-typed donors comprised about 290 gigabases of sequencing data and some 79 million unique TCR sequences. Of the approximately 400 genotyped donors, 80% to 90% were placed in the genetic ancestry cluster associated with self-reported Caucasian donors. The study aimed to test whether signatures of past pathogen exposure could be identified by cataloging public T cell receptors. The study profiled the T cell repertoires of about 640 subjects by immunosequencing and related them to cytomegalovirus serostatus. A separate validation cohort of approximately 120 different subjects was used in addition to the approximately 640-subject first cohort. High-throughput TCR immunosequencing, statistical association of individual TCRs with disease status, and machine learning were combined to predict cytomegalovirus infection status. In a later analysis, previously published TCR beta repertoires from 670 or so donors were re-analyzed and high-resolution HLA genotyping was added so that TCR occurrence patterns could be studied. The later analysis used no new phenotypic data to find candidate immune exposures, relying instead on TCR beta sequences and their occurrence across donors. To decide whether each TCR beta V gene segment behaved as functional or pseudogenic, an earlier analysis of some 540 of the donors relied on high-throughput TCR beta sequencing. Donor age, sex, ethnicity and CMV serostatus were collected together with the repertoire data. A later genetic analysis took genome-wide SNP genotypes for about three fifths of the 666 donors and used that subset as a discovery cohort. Every discovery cohort repertoire had been produced on one sequencing platform. Both class I and class II loci were covered by HLA typing, at four-digit resolution. The number of typed donors differed by locus: roughly 629-640 for A, B, C, DRB1 and DQB1; about 520 for DQA1; 600 to 610 for DPA1; and approximately 450 for DPB1. Four to six DR-DQ haplotypes were handled as single units for association and clustering, since linkage in the cohort was strong. Among around 400 genotyped donors of the cohort, an average of around 240,000 unique TCR beta nucleotide sequences were sequenced per donor, around a sixth of them non-productive. Beyond this particular receptor, the publication reports: Roughly uniform sequencing depth across donors was assumed in presence/absence analyses, although this assumption may not hold. According to a later genetic analysis, donors in an Asian-associated ancestry cluster had fewer N-insertions in productive TCRs than the approximately 650-donor mean. This cohort had only TCR beta chains sequenced, and the lack of alpha or paired-chain data limited which features could be detected. At a false discovery rate of 0.05, a later analysis linked under 20,000 TCR beta sequences to specific HLA alleles. Most CMV-associated TCR beta chains appeared to be HLA-restricted in a later analysis, and the HLA associations seemed to be driven largely by CMV exposure. Because some donors lacked HLA typing at each locus, the association tests relied only on the typed subset. When HLA alleles, especially DR and DQ, strongly co-occurred, TCR associations were difficult to assign to individual alleles. Some IMGT-functional V segments, including TRBV6-2 and TRBV6-3, could not be distinguished by the 87-base-pair reads and were therefore excluded. Most TCR sequences were observed very rarely across donors, whereas some public TCRs were present in many individuals. According to the authors, the approach could potentially be generalized to other disease states and immunological phenotypes. For the cohort, immune exposure information was limited to CMV serostatus. In a later genetic analysis, a missense DCLRE1C variant was associated with V-gene and J-gene trimming of TCR beta chains, and the association was replicated in an independent cohort. Several of the top co-occurrence clusters appeared to be linked to parvovirus B19, influenza, CMV and Epstein-Barr virus, according to a later analysis. In an earlier analysis of roughly 500 of the donors, most TCR beta V segments appeared in productive rearrangements about 87% or about 30% of the time, broadly matching IMGT annotations. A further reported finding was that TCR beta sequences accurately predicted the HLA-A and HLA-B alleles for most subjects in the first cohort. Cytomegalovirus status was reported to be diagnosed by the classifier with high specificity and sensitivity in both the original and validation cohorts. Three of the identified cytomegalovirus-associated TCR beta chains were confirmed in vitro to be specific for cytomegalovirus antigens. According to a later analysis, TCR association rates differed among HLA loci, with DRB1 alleles showing the most associated TCRs and HLA-C alleles showing the fewest. A total of fewer than 200 TCR beta chains were listed by the study as associated with cytomegalovirus. The earlier analysis of around 600 of the donors excluded 15 to 20 rarely observed V segments, including chromosome 9 orphons, because counts were too low. A cluster of highly shared sequence variants was judged likely to represent a technical artifact of the sequencing pipeline. Correlated functional status among segregating V segments might reflect linkage disequilibrium, but an unknown experimental factor could not be ruled out. In a later analysis, HLA-associated TCR beta chains showed more clonal expansion and lower generation probabilities than non-associated chains that were equally common.

With regard to this clone: This clone's antigen is unknown. Base qualities are not recorded, but no much larger clone differs from it by a single base.

In total, 600 or so healthy bone marrow donors made up the cohort. Cohort members were all nominally healthy when sampled, although unrecorded immune exposures were likely present. The donor tested CMV seropositive and was one of the 289 seropositive cohort members. Each donor provided a peripheral blood sample, and peripheral blood mononuclear cells were used for TCR beta sequencing. Genomic DNA was extracted from the blood cell samples with the Qiagen DNeasy Blood Extraction Kit. V is clipped by 0 bases and J by 2 bases, and the sequence between their germline boundaries is 10 bases long. The germline V gene (reference sequence) sets CDR1 to LNHNV and CDR2 to YYDKDF. From the cysteine up to the phenylalanine, the CDR3 has a length of 15 residues. Here the CDR3 DNA is all that survives: 45 bases in frame from base 1. The protocol used for the library was the immunoSEQ multiplex PCR assay. The multiplex PCR relied on a mix of 60 forward primers for TCR Vbeta segments and 13 reverse primers for TCR Jbeta segments. The CDR3 region of rearranged TCR beta genes was amplified from genomic DNA by a multiplex PCR assay. The Illumina HiSeq System was used to sequence the amplified TCR beta libraries as 87-base-pair reads. The published analysis was carried out like this. A later analysis counted tens of millions of unique TCR beta chains across the roughly 700 repertoires, and roughly 9.9 million of these chains were shared by at least two donors. A nearest-neighbor algorithm error-corrected the raw reads and collapsed the reads into unique sequences, merging closely related sequences to remove PCR and sequencing errors. V, D and J gene segments were assigned by aligning CDR3 sequences to IMGT reference sequences. Each retained sequence needed at least a six-nucleotide match to both a V gene segment and a J gene segment. Rearrangements were classified as productive when the CDR3 lacked stop codons and remained in frame with V and J, and all other rearrangements were classified as non-productive. CDR3 was defined according to IMGT convention as the region running from the second conserved V-encoded cysteine to the conserved J-encoded phenylalanine. In an earlier analysis of just under 600 of the donors, sequences lacking an unambiguous match to a single V gene segment were excluded. An earlier analysis of 500 to 700 of the donors classified V segments as functional when productive rearrangements were above 56.7% and as segregating when the standard deviation between donors was above 5%. To diagnose cytomegalovirus status from the catalog of TCR beta chain sequences, a statistical classification framework was built. In a later analysis, TCR nucleotide sequences were compared against IMGT/GENE-DB human TR gene sequences so that V and J genes could be assigned. In a later analysis, CDR3 sequences and most-parsimonious VDJ recombination scenarios were assigned using the TCRdist pipeline. In a later analysis, each TCR beta chain was defined by its CDR3 amino acid sequence together with its V-gene family, and reads without a unique V-gene family were excluded. In a later analysis, 500 to 700 highly shared, low-generation-probability nucleotide sequences were removed to address suspected cross-contamination and a sequencing artifact. A later analysis calculated a clonal expansion index for each public chain from normalized within-repertoire ranks of inferred template counts. A later analysis computed generation probabilities with a VDJ recombination model fitted to out-of-frame rearrangements, and checked the results against IGoR. Hypergeometric tests were used in a later analysis to score TCR-TCR, TCR-HLA and TCR-CMV co-occurrence, with a repertoire-size bias correction applied to the TCR pairs. To estimate false discovery rates, a later analysis permuted the HLA or CMV assignments 20 times. A later analysis grouped co-occurring TCRs with DBSCAN, adding TCRdist sequence similarity when clustering within HLA-allele-positive subsets. For co-occurrence clustering, repertoires with fewer than 30,000 or more than 120,000 public chains were excluded, along with 5 or 6 repertoires with anomalous nucleotide sharing. Entries here come from immuneACCESS through TCRdb and include only in-frame sequences with V and J called. Some clones fail to appear in such tables; in the studies checked, an unresolved V gene covers under half of the shortfall, and the cause of the remainder is unknown. The D gene and trimming were derived from the DNA, and the V and J assignments and clone size from that table. The sample table shows fewer than 200,000 clones, and approximately 78% are seen once. The ten largest clones take up about 14% of the sample.

This sequence originates from a woman aged 25 to 39 in good health and CMV-seropositive. This receptor chain uses TRBV15 and TRBJ2-5, with TRBD2 as a weak D call on 6 bases. Sequences were obtained from PBMCs. DNA sequence: TGTGCCACCAGCAGAGATGGGACTCCACAAGAGACCCAGTACTTC. Protein translation: CATSRDGTPQETQYF.